This T cell receptor (beta chain) was identified in a study of regulatory T cells in long-lasting Graves disease. In the study overall: Positivity for TSH receptor antibodies plus over 5 years of antithyroid drugs meant persistent Graves' disease.

Germline CDR1 SGHAT, CDR2 FQNNGV. Trimming pared 3 bases from V and 0 bases from J, leaving 9 bases between. There are 15 residues in the CDR3. Study-wide findings and caveats: There was favoring of TRBV28, TRBJ1-2 and TRBJ2-5 in persistent disease.

In its sample, this clonotype was seen many times. The target antigen is unknown. Arm-PCR of CDR3 regions and iRepertoire HTBI primers were the basis on which TCR beta libraries were built. TCRdb re-derived calls from the multiplex PCR reads in MiXCR, one entry per CDR3 protein. The table includes 360,000 or so distinct CDR3 sequences, around 23% detected once. Time point of the sample: persistent/refractory GD, antithyroid drugs over 5 years with positive TRAb. The authors made the TCR library using RNA they extracted from PBMCs. Graves' disease diagnosis followed American Thyroid Association guidelines. EDTA tubes received roughly 9 milliliters of collected peripheral blood.

V usage is TRBV11-2 and J usage is TRBJ1-5; the D is unclear. The material sequenced was peripheral blood mononuclear cells (PBMCs), taken when the disease was refractory, from a patient treated with antithyroid drugs. The receptor was isolated from a woman between 40 and 50 years old with Graves disease. CDR3 sequence (DNA): TGTGCCAGCAGCTTCGGGAGACATAGCAATCAGCCCCAGCATTTT. This sequence encodes CASSFGRHSNQPQHF.